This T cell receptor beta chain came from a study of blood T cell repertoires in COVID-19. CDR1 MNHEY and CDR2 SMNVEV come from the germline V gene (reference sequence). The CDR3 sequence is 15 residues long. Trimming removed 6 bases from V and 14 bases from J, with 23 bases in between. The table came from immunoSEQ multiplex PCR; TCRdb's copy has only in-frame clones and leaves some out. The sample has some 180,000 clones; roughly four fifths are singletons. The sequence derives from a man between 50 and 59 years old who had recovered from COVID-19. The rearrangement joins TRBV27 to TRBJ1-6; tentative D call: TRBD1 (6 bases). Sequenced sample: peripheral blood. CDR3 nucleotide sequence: TGTGCCAGCAGATCGACCCCCGGGACACCGTCGACCCTCCACTTT. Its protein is CASRSTPGTPSTLHF.